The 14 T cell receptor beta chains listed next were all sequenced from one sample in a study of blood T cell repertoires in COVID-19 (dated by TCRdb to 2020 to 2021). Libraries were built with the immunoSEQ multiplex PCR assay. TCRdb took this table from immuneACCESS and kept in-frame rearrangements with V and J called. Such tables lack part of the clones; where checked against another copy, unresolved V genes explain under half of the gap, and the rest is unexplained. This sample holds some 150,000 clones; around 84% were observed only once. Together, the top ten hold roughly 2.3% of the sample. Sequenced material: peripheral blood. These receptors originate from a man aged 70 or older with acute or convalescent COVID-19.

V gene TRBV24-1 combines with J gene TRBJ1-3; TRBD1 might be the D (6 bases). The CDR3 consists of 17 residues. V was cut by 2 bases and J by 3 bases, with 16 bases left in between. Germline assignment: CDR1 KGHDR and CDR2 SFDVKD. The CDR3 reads CATSDSLTGRRGNTIYF. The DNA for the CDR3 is TGTGCCACCAGTGATTCACTGACAGGACGGCGTGGAAACACCATATATTTT.

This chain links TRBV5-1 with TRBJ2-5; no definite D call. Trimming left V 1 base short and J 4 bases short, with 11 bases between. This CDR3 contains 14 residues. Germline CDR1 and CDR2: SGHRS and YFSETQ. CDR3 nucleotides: TGCGCCAGCAGCTTGCAGCGTCCCAGAGAGACCCAGTACTTC. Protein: CASSLQRPRETQYF.

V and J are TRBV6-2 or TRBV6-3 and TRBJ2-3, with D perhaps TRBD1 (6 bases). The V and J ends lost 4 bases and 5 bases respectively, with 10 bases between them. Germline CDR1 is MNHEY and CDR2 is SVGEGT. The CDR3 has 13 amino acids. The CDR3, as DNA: TGTGCCAGCAGTTCGCAGGGGAGAGATACGCAGTATTTT. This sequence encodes CASSSQGRDTQYF.

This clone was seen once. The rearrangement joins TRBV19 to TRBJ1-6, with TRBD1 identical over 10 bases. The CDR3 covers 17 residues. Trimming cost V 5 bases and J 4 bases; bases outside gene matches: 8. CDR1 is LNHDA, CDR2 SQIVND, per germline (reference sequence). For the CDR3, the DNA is TGTGCCAGTAGTGTAACGGACAGGGGGTCGTATAATTCACCCCTCCACTTT. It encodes CASSVTDRGSYNSPLHF.

CDR3 amino acids: CASSPGHDMDPEQFF. The CDR3 DNA sequence: TGTGCCAGCTCACCCGGACACGATATGGATCCTGAGCAGTTCTTC. This sequence joins TRBV18 and TRBJ2-1, with D possibly matching TRBD1 (5 bases). The germline V and J ends were trimmed by 3 bases and 9 bases, with 18 bases remaining between them. Germline CDR1 reads KGHSH; CDR2 reads LQKENI. This CDR3 spans 15 amino acids.

The CDR3: CASSLIRTPNYGYTF. DNA for the CDR3: TGTGCCAGCAGCTTAATACGCACACCTAACTATGGCTACACCTTC. This sequence joins TRBV7-8 and TRBJ1-2, with no clear D. Germline CDR1 SGHVS, CDR2 FQNEAQ. This CDR3 has 15 amino acids. V was shortened by 2 bases and J by 0 bases, with 10 bases between the two germline ends.

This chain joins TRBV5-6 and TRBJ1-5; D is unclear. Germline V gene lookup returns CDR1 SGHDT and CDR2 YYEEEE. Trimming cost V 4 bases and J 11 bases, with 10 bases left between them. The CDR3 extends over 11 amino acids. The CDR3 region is CASSPRKAQHF. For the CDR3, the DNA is TGTGCCAGCAGCCCTAGGAAAGCCCAGCATTTT.

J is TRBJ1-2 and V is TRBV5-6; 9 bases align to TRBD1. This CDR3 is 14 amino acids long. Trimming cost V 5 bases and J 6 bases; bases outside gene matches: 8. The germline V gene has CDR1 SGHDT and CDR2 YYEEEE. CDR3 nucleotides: TGTGCCAGCAGACAACAGGGGGCGAGGGATGGCTACACCTTC. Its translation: CASRQQGARDGYTF. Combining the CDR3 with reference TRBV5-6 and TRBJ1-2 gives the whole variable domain DAGVTQSPTHLIKTRGQQVTLRCSPKSGHDTVSWYQQALGQGPQFIFQYYEEEERQRGNFPDRFSGHQFPNYSSELNVNALLLGDSALYLCASRQQGARDGYTFGSGTRLTVV.

CDR3 sequence (DNA): TGTGCCAGCAGTTTACGGACAAGCCGCACCGGGGAGCTGTTTTTT. This encodes CASSLRTSRTGELFF. This rearrangement joins TRBV28 to TRBJ2-2, with a possible D match to TRBD1 (5 bases). The CDR3 totals 15 residues. The V end was cut by 2 bases, the J end by 4 bases, with 11 bases between. Germline CDR1 is MDHEN and CDR2 is SYDVKM. Full variable domain (rest looked up from reference TRBV28 and TRBJ2-2): DVKVTQSSRYLVKRTGEKVFLECVQDMDHENMFWYRQDPGLGLRLIYFSYDVKMKEKGDIPEGYSVSREKKERFSLILESASTNQTSMYLCASSLRTSRTGELFFGEGSRLTVL.

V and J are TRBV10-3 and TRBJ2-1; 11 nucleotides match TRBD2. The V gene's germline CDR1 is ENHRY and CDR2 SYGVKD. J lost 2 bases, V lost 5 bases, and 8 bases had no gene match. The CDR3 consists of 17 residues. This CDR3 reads CAISPSGTSGPYNEQFF. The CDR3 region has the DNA TGTGCCATCAGTCCCTCCGGGACTAGCGGCCCCTACAATGAGCAGTTCTTC.

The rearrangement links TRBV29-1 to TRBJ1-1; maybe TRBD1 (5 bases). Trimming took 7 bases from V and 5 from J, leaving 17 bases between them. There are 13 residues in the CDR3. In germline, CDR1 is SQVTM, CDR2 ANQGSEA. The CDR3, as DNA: TGCAGCGCGCGGGTTGGGGCCAGTACTGAAGCTTTCTTT. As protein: CSARVGASTEAFF.

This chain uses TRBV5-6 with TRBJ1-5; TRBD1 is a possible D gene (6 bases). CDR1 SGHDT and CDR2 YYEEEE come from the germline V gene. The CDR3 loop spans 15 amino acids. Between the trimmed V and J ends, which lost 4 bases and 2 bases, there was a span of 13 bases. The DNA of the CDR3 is TGTGCCAGCAGCGTTTTGGGGGCAGGCAATCAGCCCCAGCATTTT. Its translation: CASSVLGAGNQPQHF.

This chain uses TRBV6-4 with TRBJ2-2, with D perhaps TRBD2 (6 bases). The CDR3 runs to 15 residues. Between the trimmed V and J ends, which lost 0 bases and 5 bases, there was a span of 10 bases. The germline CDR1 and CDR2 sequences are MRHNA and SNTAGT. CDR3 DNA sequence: TGTGCCAGCAGTGACTCAATCAGCGGGACCGGGGAGCTGTTTTTT. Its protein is CASSDSISGTGELFF.

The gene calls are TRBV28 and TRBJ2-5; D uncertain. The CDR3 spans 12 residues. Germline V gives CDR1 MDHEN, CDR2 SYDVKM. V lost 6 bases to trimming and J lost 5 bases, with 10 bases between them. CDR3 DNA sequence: TGTGCCAGCAGGGTAGCCGGGGAGACCCAGTACTTC. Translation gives CASRVAGETQYF. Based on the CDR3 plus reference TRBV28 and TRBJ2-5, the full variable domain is DVKVTQSSRYLVKRTGEKVFLECVQDMDHENMFWYRQDPGLGLRLIYFSYDVKMKEKGDIPEGYSVSREKKERFSLILESASTNQTSMYLCASRVAGETQYFGPGTRLLVL.